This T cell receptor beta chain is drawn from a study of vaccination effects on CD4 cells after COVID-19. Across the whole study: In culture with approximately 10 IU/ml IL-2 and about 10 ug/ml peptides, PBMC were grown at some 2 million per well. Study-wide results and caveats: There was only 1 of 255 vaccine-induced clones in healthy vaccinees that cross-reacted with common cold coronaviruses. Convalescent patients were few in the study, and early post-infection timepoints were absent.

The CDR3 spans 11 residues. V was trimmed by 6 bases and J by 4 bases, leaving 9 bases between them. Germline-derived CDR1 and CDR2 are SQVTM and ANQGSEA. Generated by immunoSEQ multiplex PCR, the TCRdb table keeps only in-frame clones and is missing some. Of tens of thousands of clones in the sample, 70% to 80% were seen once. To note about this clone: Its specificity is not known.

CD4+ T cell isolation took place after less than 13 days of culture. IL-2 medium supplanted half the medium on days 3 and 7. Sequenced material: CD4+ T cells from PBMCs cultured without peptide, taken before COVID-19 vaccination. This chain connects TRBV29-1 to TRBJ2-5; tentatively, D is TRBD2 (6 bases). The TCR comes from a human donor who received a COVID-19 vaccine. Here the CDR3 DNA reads TGCAGCGTCAACGGGGGAGAGACCCAGTACTTC. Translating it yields CSVNGGETQYF.